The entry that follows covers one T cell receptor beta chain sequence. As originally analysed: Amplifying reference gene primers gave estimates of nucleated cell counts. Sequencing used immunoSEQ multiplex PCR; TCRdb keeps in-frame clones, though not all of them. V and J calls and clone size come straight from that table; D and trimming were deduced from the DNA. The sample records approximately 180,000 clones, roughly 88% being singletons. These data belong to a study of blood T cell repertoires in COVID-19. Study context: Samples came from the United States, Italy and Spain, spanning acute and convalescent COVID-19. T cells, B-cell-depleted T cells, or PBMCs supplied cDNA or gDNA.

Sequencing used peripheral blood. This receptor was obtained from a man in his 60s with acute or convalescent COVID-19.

Here the CDR3 DNA reads TGTGCCAGCAGCGTAGGCGCTAGCGCAAACTACGAGCAGTACTTC. Translation gives CASSVGASANYEQYF. The V call is TRBV9, the J call TRBJ2-7; possibly TRBD2 for D (6 bases). CDR1 is SGDLS and CDR2 is YYNGEE in the germline V gene. The CDR3 has 15 amino acids. The V end was cut by 0 bases, the J end by 3 bases, with 13 bases between.